A selection of T cell receptor beta chains follows, all from one sample in a study of Ad26.COV2.S vaccination and SARS-CoV-2 variants. Repertoires were generated with immunoSEQ multiplex PCR, while TCRdb's copy carries only in-frame clones and drops some. Altogether 400,000 to 450,000 clones are present, roughly 91% being singletons, with the ten largest covering less than 5.5%. The material was peripheral blood, obtained in a trial of Ad26.COV2.S vaccine versus placebo. These receptor sequences come from a person aged 18-65 years who received the Ad26.COV2.S COVID-19 vaccine or a placebo. Both conserved end residues are part of each CDR3. A D gene is named only where the DNA matches it firmly. Clone size is not always given. Where it is, it says once, few, many or a class for expanded clones.

J gene,D gene,V gene,CDR3 length,clone size,CDR3 protein,CDR3 DNA
TRBJ2-7,TRBD2,TRBV5-4,15,.,CASSLAGSKLYEQYF,TGTGCCAGCAGCTTAGCGGGAAGTAAACTATACGAGCAGTACTTC
TRBJ2-5,.,TRBV27,11,.,CASSFRETQYF,TGTGCCAGCAGTTTCCGGGAGACCCAGTACTTC
TRBJ1-5,TRBD1,TRBV6-5,14,few,CASKVGQANQPQHF,TGTGCCAGCAAGGTAGGACAGGCCAATCAGCCCCAGCATTTT
TRBJ1-3,.,TRBV6-5,14,few,CASSYLRSGNTIYF,TGTGCCAGCAGTTACCTCCGCTCTGGAAACACCATATATTTT
TRBJ1-6,.,TRBV7-6,15,.,CASSLEAASNSPLHF,TGTGCCAGCAGCTTGGAGGCAGCCAGCAATTCACCCCTCCACTTT
TRBJ2-7,TRBD1,TRBV6-5,14,.,CASSADRGAYEQYF,TGTGCCAGCAGCGCCGACAGGGGGGCGTACGAGCAGTACTTC
TRBJ1-1,.,TRBV28,15,.,CASSLKWGRGTEAFF,TGTGCCAGCAGTTTAAAATGGGGGCGGGGGACTGAAGCTTTCTTT
TRBJ2-2,TRBD2,TRBV29-1,15,.,CSVRTSGSGTGELFF,TGCAGCGTTAGGACTAGCGGGAGTGGAACCGGGGAGCTGTTTTTT
TRBJ2-7,.,TRBV10-1,13,.,CASSESTGYEQYF,TGCGCCAGCAGTGAGTCGACGGGCTACGAGCAGTACTTC
TRBJ2-5,.,TRBV25-1,16,.,CASSESGTGLQETQYF,TGTGCCAGCAGTGAAAGTGGGACGGGCCTCCAAGAGACCCAGTACTTC
TRBJ2-1,.,TRBV5-1,13,.,CASSLSRVYEQFF,TGCGCCAGCAGCTTGAGCAGGGTATATGAGCAGTTCTTC
TRBJ1-1,.,TRBV28,13,.,CASSFWGGAEAFF,TGTGCCAGCAGTTTTTGGGGTGGGGCTGAAGCTTTCTTT
TRBJ2-7,.,TRBV3-1/TRBV3-2,14,.,CASSQDGNSNEQYF,TGTGCCAGCAGCCAGGACGGGAATAGCAACGAGCAGTACTTC
TRBJ2-5,.,TRBV2,12,.,CASGGVGETQYF,TGTGCCAGCGGAGGGGTCGGTGAGACCCAGTACTTC
TRBJ1-2,.,TRBV2,13,.,CASSDPGTYGYTF,TGTGCCAGCAGTGACCCAGGGACCTATGGCTACACCTTC
TRBJ2-2,TRBD2,TRBV6-4,16,.,CASSRLAGGSNGELFF,TGTGCCAGCAGCCGACTAGCGGGAGGGTCCAACGGGGAGCTGTTTTTT
TRBJ1-3,TRBD1,TRBV29-1,12,.,CSVRTGESTIYF,TGCAGCGTCCGTACAGGGGAAAGCACCATATATTTT
TRBJ1-4,TRBD1,TRBV3-1/TRBV3-2,16,.,CASSQGGQGMGEKLFF,TGTGCCAGCAGCCAAGGGGGACAGGGGATGGGTGAAAAACTGTTTTTT
TRBJ1-4,.,TRBV30,14,.,CAWSVQSYNEKLFF,TGTGCCTGGAGTGTTCAAAGTTATAATGAAAAACTGTTTTTT
TRBJ2-5,.,TRBV7-2,16,.,CASSYIPGTSFETQYF,TGTGCCAGCAGCTATATACCGGGAACATCTTTTGAGACCCAGTACTTC
TRBJ1-4,TRBD1,TRBV6-4,14,.,CASSVGGENEKLFF,TGTGCCAGCAGTGTAGGGGGCGAGAATGAAAAACTGTTTTTT
TRBJ2-7,.,TRBV7-8,21,few,CASSLAGRGIVRGSSSYEQYF,TGTGCCAGCAGCTTAGCGGGTAGGGGGATTGTACGGGGGTCAAGCTCCTACGAGCAGTACTTC
TRBJ2-1,TRBD2,TRBV4-2,17,.,CASSPGTSGSSYNEQFF,TGTGCCAGCAGCCCAGGGACTAGCGGGAGTTCCTACAATGAGCAGTTCTTC
TRBJ2-3,.,TRBV27,13,once,CASSSTAEGTQYF,TGTGCCAGCAGTTCGACGGCGGAAGGTACGCAGTATTTT
TRBJ2-5,TRBD2,TRBV7-2,15,.,CASRRLAGGEETQYF,TGTGCCAGCAGGAGGCTAGCGGGAGGTGAAGAGACCCAGTACTTC
TRBJ2-7,TRBD2,TRBV15,15,.,CATSSAAGGPQEQYF,TGTGCCACCAGCAGCGCTGCGGGAGGGCCACAGGAGCAGTACTTC
TRBJ2-7,TRBD2,TRBV6-2/TRBV6-3,16,.,CASSNGRLADSYEQYF,TGTGCCAGCAGTAACGGAAGACTAGCGGATTCCTACGAGCAGTACTTC
TRBJ2-3,.,TRBV2,14,.,CASSEAVSTDTQYF,TGTGCCAGCAGTGAAGCTGTAAGCACAGATACGCAGTATTTT
TRBJ2-3,.,TRBV4-3,15,.,CASSQDFRGADTQYF,TGCGCCAGCAGCCAAGATTTTAGGGGGGCAGATACGCAGTATTTT
TRBJ2-3,.,TRBV21-1,15,.,CASSRRLLCTDTQYF,TGTGCCAGCAGCAGGAGGCTCCTTTGCACAGATACGCAGTATTTT
TRBJ1-3,.,TRBV10-3,12,few,CAIASQGNTIYF,TGTGCCATCGCGTCGCAGGGAAACACCATATATTTT
TRBJ2-1,TRBD1,TRBV5-4,17,.,CASSPGTDALIHNEQFF,TGTGCCAGCAGCCCCGGGACAGACGCTTTAATTCACAATGAGCAGTTCTTC
TRBJ2-7,TRBD1,TRBV29-1,12,.,CSGQDTGDEQYF,TGCAGCGGGCAAGACACAGGGGACGAGCAGTACTTC
TRBJ2-3,.,TRBV6-5,15,.,CASSSTLTGADTQYF,TGTGCCAGCAGTTCGACACTGACGGGCGCAGATACGCAGTATTTT
TRBJ2-1,TRBD2,TRBV3-1/TRBV3-2,16,.,CASSQGAGGPSRVQFF,TGTGCCAGCAGCCAAGGAGCGGGAGGGCCCAGTCGGGTGCAGTTCTTC
TRBJ1-5,.,TRBV5-1,13,.,CASSLDVNQPQHF,TGCGCCAGCAGCTTGGACGTCAATCAGCCCCAGCATTTT
TRBJ2-5,.,TRBV4-3,14,.,CASSQESPPRTQYF,TGCGCCAGCAGCCAAGAGTCACCCCCGCGGACCCAGTACTTC
TRBJ1-3,TRBD1,TRBV6-2/TRBV6-3,16,once,CASSRPSTGNRNTIYF,TGTGCCAGCAGCCGCCCGTCGACAGGGAATCGGAACACCATATATTTT
TRBJ2-1,TRBD2,TRBV7-2,13,.,CASSRDYEYEQFF,TGTGCCAGCAGCAGGGACTACGAGTATGAGCAGTTCTTC
TRBJ2-7,.,TRBV5-1,15,.,CASSLERGTYYEQYF,TGCGCCAGCAGCTTGGAACGGGGGACTTACTACGAGCAGTACTTC
TRBJ2-3,.,TRBV1,16,.,CTSRDTREKNTDTQYF,TGCACCAGCAGAGACACCAGGGAAAAAAACACAGATACGCAGTATTTT
TRBJ2-5,TRBD1,TRBV7-9,17,once,CASSSPGQGAPWETQYF,TGTGCCAGCAGTTCCCCCGGACAGGGGGCGCCTTGGGAGACCCAGTACTTC
TRBJ2-7,TRBD1,TRBV5-4,14,.,CASSSRTGPYEQYF,TGTGCCAGCAGCTCCCGGACAGGTCCCTACGAGCAGTACTTC
TRBJ2-1,.,TRBV24-1,19,.,CATSDFRSMGHPLENEQFF,TGTGCCACCAGTGATTTTCGGAGCATGGGACACCCCCTGGAAAATGAGCAGTTCTTC
TRBJ1-2,.,TRBV19,13,once,CATQDGVNYGYTF,TGTGCCACCCAGGACGGGGTTAACTATGGCTACACCTTC
TRBJ1-4,.,TRBV2,13,.,CASTIESGEKLFF,TGTGCCAGCACCATCGAGAGCGGTGAAAAACTGTTTTTT